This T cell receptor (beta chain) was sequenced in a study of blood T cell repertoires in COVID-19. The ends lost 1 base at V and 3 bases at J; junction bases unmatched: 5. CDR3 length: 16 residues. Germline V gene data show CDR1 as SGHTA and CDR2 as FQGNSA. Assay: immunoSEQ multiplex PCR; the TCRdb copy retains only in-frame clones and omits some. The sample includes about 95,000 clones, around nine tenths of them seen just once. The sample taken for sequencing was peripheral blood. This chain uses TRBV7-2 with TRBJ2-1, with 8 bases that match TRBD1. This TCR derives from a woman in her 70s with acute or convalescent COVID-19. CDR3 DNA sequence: TGTGCCAGCAGCTTAGTTTGGACAGGGTACTACAATGAGCAGTTCTTC. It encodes CASSLVWTGYYNEQFF.